This entry lists 2 T cell receptor beta chains sequenced from one sample in a study of shared clonotypes between healthy human individuals. Using immunoSEQ multiplex PCR, the repertoire was profiled, and TCRdb retains in-frame clones only, with some absent. The sample contains 2 million to 3 million clones, 80% to 95% of which appear only once. Specimen: naive CD4+ T cells from PBMCs. Subset described: CD45RA+ positively selected. The source of these receptors is a man aged 18-30 years in good health. Some clones in this sample may be carry-over from other donors' samples.

This clone was counted once. The same CDR3 can be traced to other DNA sequences in this sample. The chain employs TRBV7-3 and TRBJ2-2; possibly TRBD2 for D (6 bases). The CDR3 is 14 amino acids. Per germline, CDR1 SGHTA and CDR2 FQGTGA. V lost 4 bases to trimming and J lost 2 bases, with 8 bases between them. CDR3 amino acids: CASSSGLNTGELFF. In DNA, the CDR3 is TGTGCCAGCAGCTCGGGACTTAACACCGGGGAGCTGTTTTTT.

DNA of the CDR3: TGTGCCAGCAGTTTATACAGTACCGGAGTTTTCTTT. This codes for CASSLYSTGVFF. The genes are TRBV28 and TRBJ1-1; D gene unclear. Germline V lookup: CDR1 MDHEN, CDR2 SYDVKM. The V end lost 1 base, the J end lost 13 bases, and 13 bases lay between the germline ends. This CDR3 comprises 12 residues. The entire variable domain, with the rest obtained from reference TRBV28 and TRBJ1-1, is as follows: DVKVTQSSRYLVKRTGEKVFLECVQDMDHENMFWYRQDPGLGLRLIYFSYDVKMKEKGDIPEGYSVSREKKERFSLILESASTNQTSMYLCASSLYSTGVFFGQGTRLTVV.